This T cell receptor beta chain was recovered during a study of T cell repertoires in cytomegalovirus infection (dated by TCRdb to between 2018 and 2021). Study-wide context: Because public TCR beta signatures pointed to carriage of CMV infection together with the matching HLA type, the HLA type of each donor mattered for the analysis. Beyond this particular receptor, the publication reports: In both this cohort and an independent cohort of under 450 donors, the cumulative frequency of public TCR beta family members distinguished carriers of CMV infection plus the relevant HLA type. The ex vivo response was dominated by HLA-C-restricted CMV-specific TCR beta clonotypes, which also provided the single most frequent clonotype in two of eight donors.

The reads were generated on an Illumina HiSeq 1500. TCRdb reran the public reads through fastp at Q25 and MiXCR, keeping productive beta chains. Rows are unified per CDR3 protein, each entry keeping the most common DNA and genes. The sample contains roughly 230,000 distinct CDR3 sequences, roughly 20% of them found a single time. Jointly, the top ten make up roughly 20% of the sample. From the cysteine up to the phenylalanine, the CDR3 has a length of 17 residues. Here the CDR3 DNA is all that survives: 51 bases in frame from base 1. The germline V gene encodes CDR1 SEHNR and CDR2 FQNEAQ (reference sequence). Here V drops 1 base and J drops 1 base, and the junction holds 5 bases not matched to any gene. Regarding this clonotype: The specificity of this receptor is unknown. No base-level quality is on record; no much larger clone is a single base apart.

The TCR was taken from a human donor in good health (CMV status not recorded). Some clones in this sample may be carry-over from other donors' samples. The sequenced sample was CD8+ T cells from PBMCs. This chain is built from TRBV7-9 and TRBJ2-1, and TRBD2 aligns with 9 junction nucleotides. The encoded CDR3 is CASSLDRLAGSYNEQFF. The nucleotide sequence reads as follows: TGTGCCAGCAGCTTAGACAGGCTAGCGGGGTCCTACAATGAGCAGTTCTTC.